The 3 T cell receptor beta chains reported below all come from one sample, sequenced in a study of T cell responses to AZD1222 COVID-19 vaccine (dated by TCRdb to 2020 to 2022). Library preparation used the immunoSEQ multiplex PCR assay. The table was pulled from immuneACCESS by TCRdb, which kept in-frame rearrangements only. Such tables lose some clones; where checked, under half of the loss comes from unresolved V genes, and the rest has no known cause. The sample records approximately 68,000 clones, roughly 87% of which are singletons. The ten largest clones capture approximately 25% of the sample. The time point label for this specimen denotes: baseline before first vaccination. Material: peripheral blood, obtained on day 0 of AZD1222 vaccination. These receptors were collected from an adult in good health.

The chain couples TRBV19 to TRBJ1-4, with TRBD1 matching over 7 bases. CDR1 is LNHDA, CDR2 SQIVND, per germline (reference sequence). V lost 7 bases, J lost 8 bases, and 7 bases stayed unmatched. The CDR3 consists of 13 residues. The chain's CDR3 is CASTTGAREKLFF. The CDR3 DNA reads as TGTGCCAGTACCACAGGGGCGCGGGAAAAACTGTTTTTT.

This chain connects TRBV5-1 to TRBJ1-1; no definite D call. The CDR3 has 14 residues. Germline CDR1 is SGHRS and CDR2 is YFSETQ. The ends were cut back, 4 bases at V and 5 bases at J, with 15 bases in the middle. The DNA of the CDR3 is TGCGCCAGCAGCCGGAGCCAGCTGGGGACTGAAGCTTTCTTT. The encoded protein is CASSRSQLGTEAFF.

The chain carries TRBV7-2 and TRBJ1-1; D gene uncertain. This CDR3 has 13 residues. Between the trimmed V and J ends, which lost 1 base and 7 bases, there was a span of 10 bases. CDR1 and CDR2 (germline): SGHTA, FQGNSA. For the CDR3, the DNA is TGTGCCAGCAGCTTAGATCTCAGGAGTGAAGCTTTCTTT. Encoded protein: CASSLDLRSEAFF. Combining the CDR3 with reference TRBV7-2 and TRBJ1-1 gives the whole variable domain GAGVSQSPSNKVTEKGKDVELRCDPISGHTALYWYRQSLGQGLEFLIYFQGNSAPDKSGLPSDRFSAERTGGSVSTLTIQRTQQEDSAVYLCASSLDLRSEAFFGQGTRLTVV.